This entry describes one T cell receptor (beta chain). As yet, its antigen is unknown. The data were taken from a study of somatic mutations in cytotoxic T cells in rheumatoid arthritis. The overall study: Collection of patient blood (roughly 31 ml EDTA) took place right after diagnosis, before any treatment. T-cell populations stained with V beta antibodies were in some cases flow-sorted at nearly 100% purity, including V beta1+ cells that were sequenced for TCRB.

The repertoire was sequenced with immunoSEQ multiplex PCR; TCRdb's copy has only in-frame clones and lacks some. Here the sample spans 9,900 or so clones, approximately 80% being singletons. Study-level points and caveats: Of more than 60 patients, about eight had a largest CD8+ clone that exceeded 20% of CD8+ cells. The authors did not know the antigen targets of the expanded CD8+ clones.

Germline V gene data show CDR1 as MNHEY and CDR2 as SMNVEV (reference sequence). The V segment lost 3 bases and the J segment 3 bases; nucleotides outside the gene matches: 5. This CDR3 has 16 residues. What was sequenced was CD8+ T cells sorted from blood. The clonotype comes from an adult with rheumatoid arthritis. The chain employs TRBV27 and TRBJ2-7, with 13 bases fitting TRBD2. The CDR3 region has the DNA TGTGCCAGCAGTTTGACTAGCGGGGGGACACTCTACGAGCAGTACTTC. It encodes CASSLTSGGTLYEQYF.